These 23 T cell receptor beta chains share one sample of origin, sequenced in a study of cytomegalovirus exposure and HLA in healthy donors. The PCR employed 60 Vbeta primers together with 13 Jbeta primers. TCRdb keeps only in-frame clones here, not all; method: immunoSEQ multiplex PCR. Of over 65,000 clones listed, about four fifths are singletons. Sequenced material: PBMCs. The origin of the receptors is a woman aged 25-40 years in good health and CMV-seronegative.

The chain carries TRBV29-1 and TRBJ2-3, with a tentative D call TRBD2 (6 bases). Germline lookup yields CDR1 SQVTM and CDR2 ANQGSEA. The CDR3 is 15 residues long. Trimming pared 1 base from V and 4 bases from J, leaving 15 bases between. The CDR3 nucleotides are TGCAGCGTTGAAGCAGGGAAACTAGCTTCAGATACGCAGTATTTT. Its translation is CSVEAGKLASDTQYF.

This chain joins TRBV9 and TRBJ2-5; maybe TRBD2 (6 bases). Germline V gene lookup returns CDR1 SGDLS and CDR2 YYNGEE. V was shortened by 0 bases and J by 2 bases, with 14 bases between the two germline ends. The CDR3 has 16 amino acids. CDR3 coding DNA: TGTGCCAGCAGCGTAGGGACCGGGACTCTTCAAGAGACCCAGTACTTC. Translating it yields CASSVGTGTLQETQYF. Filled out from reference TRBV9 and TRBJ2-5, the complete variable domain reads DSGVTQTPKHLITATGQRVTLRCSPRSGDLSVYWYQQSLDQGLQFLIQYYNGEERAKGNILERFSAQQFPDLHSELNLSSLELGDSALYFCASSVGTGTLQETQYFGPGTRLLVL.

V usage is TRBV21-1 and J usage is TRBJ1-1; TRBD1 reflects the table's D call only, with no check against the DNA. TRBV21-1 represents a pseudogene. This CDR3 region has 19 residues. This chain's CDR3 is CASNKVVDGWGQMNTEAFF. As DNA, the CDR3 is TGTGCCAGCAACAAAGTTGTCGATGGGTGGGGCCAGATGAACACTGAAGCTTTCTTT.

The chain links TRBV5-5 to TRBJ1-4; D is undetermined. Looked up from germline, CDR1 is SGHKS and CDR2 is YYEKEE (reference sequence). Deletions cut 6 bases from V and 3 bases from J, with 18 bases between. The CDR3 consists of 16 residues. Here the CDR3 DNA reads TGTGCCAGCAATTACTACGGAATAGGCTCTAATGAAAAACTGTTTTTT. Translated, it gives CASNYYGIGSNEKLFF. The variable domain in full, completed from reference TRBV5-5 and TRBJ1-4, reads DAGVTQSPTHLIKTRGQQVTLRCSPISGHKSVSWYQQVLGQGPQFIFQYYEKEERGRGNFPDRFSARQFPNYSSELNVNALLLGDSALYLCASNYYGIGSNEKLFFGSGTQLSVL.

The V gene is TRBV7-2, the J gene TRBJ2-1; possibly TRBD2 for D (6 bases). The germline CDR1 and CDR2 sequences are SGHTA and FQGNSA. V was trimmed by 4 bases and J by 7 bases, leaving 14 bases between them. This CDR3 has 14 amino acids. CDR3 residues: CASSWEASLNEQFF. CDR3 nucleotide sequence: TGTGCCAGCAGCTGGGAGGCTAGCCTAAATGAGCAGTTCTTC.

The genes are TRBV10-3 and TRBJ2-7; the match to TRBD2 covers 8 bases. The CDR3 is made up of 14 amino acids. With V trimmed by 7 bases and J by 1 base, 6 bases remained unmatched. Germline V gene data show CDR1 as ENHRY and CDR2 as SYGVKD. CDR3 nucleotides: TGTGCCATCAACCCCGGGGGGGCTTCCTACGAGCAGTACTTC. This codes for CAINPGGASYEQYF.

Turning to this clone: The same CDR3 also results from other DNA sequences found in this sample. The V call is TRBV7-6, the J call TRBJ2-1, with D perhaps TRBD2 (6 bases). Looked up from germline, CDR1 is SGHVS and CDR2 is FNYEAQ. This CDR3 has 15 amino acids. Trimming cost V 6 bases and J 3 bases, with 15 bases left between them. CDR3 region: CASRSGQGGYNEQFF. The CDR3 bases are TGTGCCAGCAGAAGCGGGCAGGGTGGCTACAATGAGCAGTTCTTC.

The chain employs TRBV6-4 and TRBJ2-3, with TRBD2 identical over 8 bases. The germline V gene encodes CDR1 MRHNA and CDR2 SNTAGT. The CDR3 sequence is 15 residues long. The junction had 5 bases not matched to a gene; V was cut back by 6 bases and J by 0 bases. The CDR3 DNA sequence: TGTGCCAGCAGACTCGGGGGGGGAAGCACAGATACGCAGTATTTT. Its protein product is CASRLGGGSTDTQYF.

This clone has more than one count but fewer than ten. CDR3 in amino acids: CASSESRDRGPGGYTF. CDR3 nucleotide sequence: TGCGCCAGCAGTGAGTCGAGGGACAGGGGGCCGGGTGGCTACACCTTC. The chain couples TRBV10-2 to TRBJ1-2; 12 bases agree with TRBD1. CDR3 length: 16 amino acids. The V gene's germline CDR1 is WSHSY and CDR2 SAAADI. V trimming: 0 bases; J trimming: 7 bases; junction bases outside the gene matches: 6.

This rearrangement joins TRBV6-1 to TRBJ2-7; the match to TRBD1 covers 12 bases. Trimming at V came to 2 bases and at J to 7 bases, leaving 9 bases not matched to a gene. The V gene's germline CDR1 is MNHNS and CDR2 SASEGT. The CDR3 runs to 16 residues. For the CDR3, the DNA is TGTGCCAGCAGTGAAAGCATGGGACAGGGGGCAGGGGAGCAGTACTTC. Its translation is CASSESMGQGAGEQYF.

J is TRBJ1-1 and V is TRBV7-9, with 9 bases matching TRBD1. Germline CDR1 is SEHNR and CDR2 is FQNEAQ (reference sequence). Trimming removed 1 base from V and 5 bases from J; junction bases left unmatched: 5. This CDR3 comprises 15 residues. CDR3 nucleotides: TGTGCCAGCAGCTTAGGAGACAGGGGGTTTACTGAAGCTTTCTTT. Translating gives CASSLGDRGFTEAFF.

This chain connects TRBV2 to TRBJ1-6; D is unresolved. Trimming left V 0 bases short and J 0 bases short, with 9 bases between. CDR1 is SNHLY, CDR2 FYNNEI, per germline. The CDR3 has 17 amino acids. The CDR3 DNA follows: TGTGCCAGCAGTGAAGCGGAGCTGAGCTCCTATAATTCACCCCTCCACTTT. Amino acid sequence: CASSEAELSSYNSPLHF.

The CDR3 region is CASDGDTGELFF. The CDR3 nucleotides read TGTGCCAGCGACGGGGACACCGGGGAGCTGTTTTTT. This chain uses TRBV2 with TRBJ2-2; a possible D gene is TRBD2 (5 bases). This CDR3 comprises 12 residues. V was shortened by 8 bases and J by 3 bases, with 7 bases between the two germline ends. Germline CDR1 reads SNHLY; CDR2 reads FYNNEI.

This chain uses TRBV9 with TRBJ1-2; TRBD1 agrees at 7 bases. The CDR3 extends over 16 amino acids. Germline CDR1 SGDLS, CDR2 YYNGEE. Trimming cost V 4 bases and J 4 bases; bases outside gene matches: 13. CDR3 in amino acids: CASSKQTGTGVYGYTF. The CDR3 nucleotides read TGTGCCAGCAGCAAACAGACAGGGACGGGTGTCTATGGCTACACCTTC.

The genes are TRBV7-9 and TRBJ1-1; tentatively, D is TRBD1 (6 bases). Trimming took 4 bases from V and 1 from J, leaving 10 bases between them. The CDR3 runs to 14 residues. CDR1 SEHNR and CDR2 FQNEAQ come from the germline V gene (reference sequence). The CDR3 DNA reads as TGTGCCAGCAGCTCCGCGACAGGGAACACTGAAGCTTTCTTT. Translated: CASSSATGNTEAFF.

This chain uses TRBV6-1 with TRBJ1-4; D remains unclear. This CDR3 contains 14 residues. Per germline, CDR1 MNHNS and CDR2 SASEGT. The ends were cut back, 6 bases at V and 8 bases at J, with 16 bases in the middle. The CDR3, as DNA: TGTGCCAGCAGGGGCGGGAAGTCGGGAGAAAAACTGTTTTTT. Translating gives CASRGGKSGEKLFF.

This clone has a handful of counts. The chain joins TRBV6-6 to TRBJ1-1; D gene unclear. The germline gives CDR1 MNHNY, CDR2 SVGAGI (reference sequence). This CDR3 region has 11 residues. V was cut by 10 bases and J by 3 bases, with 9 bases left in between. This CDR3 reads CATLRDTEAFF. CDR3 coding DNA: TGTGCCACCTTACGGGACACTGAAGCTTTCTTT.

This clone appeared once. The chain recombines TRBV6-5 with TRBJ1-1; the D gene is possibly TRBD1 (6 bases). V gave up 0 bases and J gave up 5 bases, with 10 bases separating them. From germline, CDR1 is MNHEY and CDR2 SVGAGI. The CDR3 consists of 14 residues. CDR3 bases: TGTGCCAGCAGTTACTCATGGGGGCAGACTGAAGCTTTCTTT. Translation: CASSYSWGQTEAFF.

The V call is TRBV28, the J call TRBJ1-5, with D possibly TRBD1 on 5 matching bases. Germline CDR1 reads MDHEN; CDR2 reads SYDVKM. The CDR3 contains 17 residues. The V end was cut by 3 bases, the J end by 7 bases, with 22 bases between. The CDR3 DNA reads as TGTGCCAGCAGTTTGCGTCTTGGGGGGAGGGCCGGGCAGCCCCAGCATTTT. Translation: CASSLRLGGRAGQPQHF.

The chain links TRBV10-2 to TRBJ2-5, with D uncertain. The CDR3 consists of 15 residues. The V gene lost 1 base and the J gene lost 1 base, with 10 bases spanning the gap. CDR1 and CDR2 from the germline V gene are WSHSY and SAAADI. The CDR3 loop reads CASSEYLTSQETQYF. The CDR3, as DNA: TGCGCCAGCAGTGAGTACTTAACTTCCCAAGAGACCCAGTACTTC.

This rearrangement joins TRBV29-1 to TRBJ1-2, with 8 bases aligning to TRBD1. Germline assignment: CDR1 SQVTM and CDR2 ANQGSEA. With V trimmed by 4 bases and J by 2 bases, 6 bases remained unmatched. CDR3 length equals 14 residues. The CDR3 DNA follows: TGCAGCGTTGGTCCGGCAGGGGGCAACTATGGCTACACCTTC. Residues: CSVGPAGGNYGYTF.

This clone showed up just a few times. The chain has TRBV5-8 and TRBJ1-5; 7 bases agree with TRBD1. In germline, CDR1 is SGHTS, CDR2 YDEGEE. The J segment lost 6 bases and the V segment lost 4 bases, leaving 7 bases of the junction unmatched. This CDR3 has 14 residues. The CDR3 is CASSADRRGQPQHF. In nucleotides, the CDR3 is TGTGCCAGCAGCGCGGACAGGCGGGGTCAGCCCCAGCATTTT.

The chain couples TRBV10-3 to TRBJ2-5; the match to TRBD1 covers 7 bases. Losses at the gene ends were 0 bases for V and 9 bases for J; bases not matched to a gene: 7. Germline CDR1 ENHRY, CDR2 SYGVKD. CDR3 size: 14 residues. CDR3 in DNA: TGTGCCATCAGTGAGTCGGAAGGGGGCTGGTCCCAGTACTTC. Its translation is CAISESEGGWSQYF.